These 20 T cell receptor beta chains originate from one sample sequenced in a study of CD8 T cells in ankylosing spondylitis (dated by TCRdb to 2017 to 2019). Libraries were made using 5' RACE. The instrument was an Illumina HiSeq 2500. TCRdb applied fastp at Q25 and MiXCR to the public reads, then kept only in-frame beta chains. Identical CDR3 protein sequences are pooled into one entry, listed with their most common genes and DNA. The sample table records about 160,000 distinct CDR3 sequences; 15% to 20% of these occur just once. Over 7.5% of the sample is in the top ten clones. Source material: blood, either unsorted or a sorted T cell fraction (not recorded which). These receptors were obtained from a male donor with ankylosing spondylitis or in good health (not recorded which).

The table lists this clonotype with many counts. V usage is TRBV12-3 or TRBV12-4 and J usage is TRBJ2-2, with D perhaps TRBD1 (6 bases). The CDR3 consists of 12 residues. V lost 4 bases, J lost 9 bases, and 9 bases lay in between. CDR3 nucleotides: TGTGCCAGCAGTTCGGGACAACGGGAGCTGTTTTTT. This codes for CASSSGQRELFF.

At least ten counts were recorded for this clonotype. The chain joins TRBV21-1 to TRBJ1-1. TRBV21-1 is deemed a pseudogene. The CDR3 consists of 13 residues. CDR3 sequence: CASNFLRNPEAFF. The CDR3 nucleotides read TGTGCCAGCAATTTCCTTCGGAATCCTGAAGCTTTCTTT.

This clonotype was observed a single time. The chain recombines TRBV10-3 with TRBJ1-2; 10 nucleotides align to TRBD1. The CDR3 is 13 amino acids. With 10 bases clipped from V and 8 bases from J, the junction kept 10 bases outside the gene matches. CDR1 is ENHRY and CDR2 is SYGVKD in the germline V gene. CDR3 loop: CATSNDRGLGYTF. The CDR3 nucleotides read TGTGCCACCAGCAATGACAGGGGGCTCGGCTACACCTTC.

This chain joins TRBV18 and TRBJ1-1, with D unresolved. The CDR3 contains 15 residues. From germline, CDR1 is KGHSH and CDR2 LQKENI. V was shortened by 0 bases and J by 6 bases, with 14 bases between the two germline ends. This chain's CDR3 is CASSPPKGRNSEAFF. The CDR3 bases are TGTGCCAGCTCACCACCGAAAGGTCGAAACTCTGAAGCTTTCTTT. The full variable domain, with the rest looked up from reference TRBV18 and TRBJ1-1, is NAGVMQNPRHLVRRRGQEARLRCSPMKGHSHVYWYRQLPEEGLKFMVYLQKENIIDESGMPKERFSAEFPKEGPSILRIQQVVRGDSAAYFCASSPPKGRNSEAFFGQGTRLTVV.

The J gene is TRBJ2-3, the V gene TRBV7-7; no reliable D call. The germline V and J ends were trimmed by 6 bases and 2 bases, with 12 bases remaining between them. The germline CDR1 and CDR2 sequences are SSHAT and FNYEAQ (reference sequence). The CDR3 consists of 14 residues. The CDR3 DNA is TGTGCCAGCAGGTTGGACCGAATCACAGATACGCAGTATTTT. Its translation: CASRLDRITDTQYF.

V and J are TRBV7-2 and TRBJ2-2, with 8 bases fitting TRBD2. The J segment lost 6 bases and the V segment lost 1 base, leaving 10 bases of the junction unmatched. This CDR3 contains 17 residues. Germline V gives CDR1 SGHTA, CDR2 FQGNSA. The DNA of the CDR3 is TGTGCCAGCAGCTTAGAGGCAAGCGGGAGAGGGGCCGGGGAGCTGTTTTTT. Amino acid sequence: CASSLEASGRGAGELFF.

This clonotype was picked up many times. The chain joins TRBV5-1 to TRBJ1-1; unclear D gene. V was shortened by 1 base and J by 6 bases, with 13 bases between the two germline ends. This CDR3 comprises 14 residues. Germline CDR1 reads SGHRS; CDR2 reads YFSETQ. CDR3 in amino acids: CASSLTPEGPEAFF. The CDR3 nucleotides are TGCGCCAGCAGCTTGACTCCGGAGGGCCCTGAAGCTTTCTTT.

A note on this clonotype: This may arise from a read error, as a much more abundant clone is one base away. The chain uses TRBV2 and TRBJ2-7; possibly TRBD1 or TRBD2 for D (5 bases each). The CDR3 totals 14 residues. The germline V gene encodes CDR1 SNHLY and CDR2 FYNNEI. In DNA, the CDR3 is TGTGCCAGCAGTGAGTCAGAGGGACCCTACGAGCAGCACTTC. Translation gives CASSESEGPYEQHF.

This clonotype was seen repeatedly, ten times or more. The chain recombines TRBV19 with TRBJ2-2, with D perhaps matching TRBD2 (6 bases). CDR3 length: 13 residues. Germline-derived CDR1 and CDR2 are LNHDA and SQIVND (reference sequence). V lost 5 bases, J lost 7 bases, and 11 bases lay in between. DNA of the CDR3: TGTGCCAGTAGTTCGCGGAGGGTCGGGGAGCTGTTTTTT. Translating gives CASSSRRVGELFF.

This clonotype showed up many times. The rearrangement joins TRBV20-1 to TRBJ1-6; 8 bases agree with TRBD1. The germline CDR1 and CDR2 sequences are DFQATT and SNEGSKA (reference sequence). CDR3 length equals 13 residues. V was clipped by 4 bases and J by 11 bases; unmatched bases: 7. Written as DNA, the CDR3 is TGCAGTGCTACCGACAGGGGTAGGCCACCCCTCCACTTT. It translates to CSATDRGRPPLHF.

Many counts were recorded for this clonotype. This rearrangement joins TRBV20-1 to TRBJ1-4, with D perhaps matching TRBD1 (6 bases). V was trimmed by 3 bases and J by 3 bases, leaving 17 bases between them. The germline gives CDR1 DFQATT, CDR2 SNEGSKA (reference sequence). The CDR3 covers 16 residues. CDR3: CSASPSQGRANEKLFF. In DNA form, the CDR3 reads TGCAGTGCTAGTCCCTCTCAGGGGAGGGCTAATGAAAAACTGTTTTTT.

At least ten counts were recorded for this clonotype. The chain employs TRBV5-1 and TRBJ1-6; D perhaps matches TRBD1 (6 bases). The CDR3 covers 16 residues. CDR1 is SGHRS and CDR2 is YFSETQ in the germline V gene. The V and J ends lost 4 bases and 8 bases respectively, with 19 bases between them. The CDR3, as DNA: TGCGCCAGCAGCAAAGACGGGGACAAGAGAGATTCACCCCTCCACTTT. Translating gives CASSKDGDKRDSPLHF.

The CDR3 DNA is TGCAGTGCTAGAGATCGCGCAGGCCGTGTTAGCGGGAGTATCGACGAGCAGTACTTC. It specifies CSARDRAGRVSGSIDEQYF. The chain combines TRBV20-1 with TRBJ2-7; TRBD2 agrees at 9 bases. J gave up 5 bases and V 0 bases, and 20 bases lay outside the gene matches. This CDR3 comprises 19 residues. Germline V gives CDR1 DFQATT, CDR2 SNEGSKA (reference sequence).

This clonotype was seen more than once but under ten times. The rearrangement uses TRBV6-5 and TRBJ2-2, with no clear D. Looked up from germline, CDR1 is MNHEY and CDR2 is SVGAGI. The CDR3 spans 13 residues. Between the trimmed V and J ends, which lost 6 bases and 6 bases, there was a span of 11 bases. CDR3 sequence reads: CASSPLRSGELFF. The DNA for the CDR3 is TGTGCCAGCAGCCCCCTGAGATCCGGGGAGCTGTTTTTT.

The sample holds many counts of this clonotype. This rearrangement joins TRBV5-1 to TRBJ2-7, with TRBD1 matching over 7 bases. The CDR3 is made up of 16 amino acids. V lost 0 bases and J lost 7; bases outside the gene matches: 13. The germline CDR1 and CDR2 sequences are SGHRS and YFSETQ. CDR3 residues: CASSLEKTGTTLEQYF. Written as DNA, the CDR3 is TGCGCCAGCAGCTTGGAGAAGACAGGGACCACCTTAGAGCAGTACTTC.

The chain combines TRBV6-4 with TRBJ2-3, with D tentatively TRBD1 (5 bases). Germline V lookup: CDR1 MRHNA, CDR2 SNTAGT. V dropped 7 bases and J dropped 10 bases, with 18 bases sitting between them. The CDR3 totals 13 residues. CDR3 amino acids: CASTTGASVAQYF. The CDR3 bases are TGTGCCAGCACCACTGGGGCCAGCGTTGCGCAGTATTTT.

This clonotype turned up a few times. The rearrangement links TRBV10-3 to TRBJ2-3; tentative D call: TRBD2 (6 bases). Trimming shortened V by 0 bases and J by 0 bases, and 10 bases separated the two germline ends. Germline loops: CDR1 ENHRY, CDR2 SYGVKD. The CDR3 is 16 amino acids. The CDR3 reads CAISESVAASTDTQYF. CDR3 DNA: TGTGCCATCAGTGAGTCGGTAGCGGCTAGCACAGATACGCAGTATTTT.

The CDR3 DNA follows: TGTGCCAGCAGTATCGGCGGTCAGCCCCAGCATTTT. This translates into CASSIGGQPQHF. The chain is built from TRBV12-3 or TRBV12-4 and TRBJ1-5, with unresolved D. The CDR3 is made up of 12 amino acids. Trimming took off 5 bases at V and 6 bases at J, with 8 bases between the two ends.

This clonotype has ten or more counts. The chain is built from TRBV28 and TRBJ1-2; D might be TRBD1 (6 bases). The CDR3 is 13 residues long. Per the germline V gene, CDR1 is MDHEN and CDR2 is SYDVKM. Trimming cost V 1 base and J 8 bases, with 11 bases left between them. This CDR3 is CASSLSQGQGYTF. The DNA of the CDR3 is TGTGCCAGCAGTTTATCTCAGGGGCAAGGCTACACCTTC.

Regarding this clonotype: A much more abundant neighbour one base away suggests this may be a read error. The rearrangement links TRBV10-3 to TRBJ1-1; D may be TRBD1 (5 bases). The CDR3 loop spans 11 amino acids. CDR1 ENHRY and CDR2 SYGVKD come from the germline V gene. The CDR3 sequence: CAIRDNTEVFF. CDR3 DNA: TGTGCCATCAGGGACAACACTGAAGTTTTCTTT.